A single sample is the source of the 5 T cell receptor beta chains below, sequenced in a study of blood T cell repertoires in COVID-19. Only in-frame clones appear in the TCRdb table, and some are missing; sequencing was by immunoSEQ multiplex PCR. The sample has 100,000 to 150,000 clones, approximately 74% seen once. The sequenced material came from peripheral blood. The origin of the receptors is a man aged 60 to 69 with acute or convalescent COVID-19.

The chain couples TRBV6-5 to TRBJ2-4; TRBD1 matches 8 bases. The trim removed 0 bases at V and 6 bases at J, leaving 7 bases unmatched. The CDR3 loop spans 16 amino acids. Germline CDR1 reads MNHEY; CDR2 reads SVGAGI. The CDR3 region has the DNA TGTGCCAGCAGTTACTCGAATACAGGGGGAGGAAACATTCAGTACTTC. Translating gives CASSYSNTGGGNIQYF.

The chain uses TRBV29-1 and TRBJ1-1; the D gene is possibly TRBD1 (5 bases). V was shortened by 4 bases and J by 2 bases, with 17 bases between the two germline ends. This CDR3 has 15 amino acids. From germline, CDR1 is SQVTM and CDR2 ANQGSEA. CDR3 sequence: CSVGGTFNSNTEAFF. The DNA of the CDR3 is TGCAGCGTTGGCGGGACCTTCAATTCTAACACTGAAGCTTTCTTT.

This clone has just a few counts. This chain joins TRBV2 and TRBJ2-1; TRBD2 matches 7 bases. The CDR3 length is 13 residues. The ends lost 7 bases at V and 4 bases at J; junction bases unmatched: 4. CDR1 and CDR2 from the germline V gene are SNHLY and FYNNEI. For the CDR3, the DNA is TGTGCCAGCATCCTCGGGGGGTACAATGAGCAGTTCTTC. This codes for CASILGGYNEQFF.

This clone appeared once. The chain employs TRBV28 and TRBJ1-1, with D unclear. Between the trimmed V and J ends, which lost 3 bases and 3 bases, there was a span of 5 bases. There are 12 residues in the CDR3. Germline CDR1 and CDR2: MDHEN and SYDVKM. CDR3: CASSFSDTEAFF. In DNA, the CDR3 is TGTGCCAGCAGTTTTTCAGACACTGAAGCTTTCTTT.

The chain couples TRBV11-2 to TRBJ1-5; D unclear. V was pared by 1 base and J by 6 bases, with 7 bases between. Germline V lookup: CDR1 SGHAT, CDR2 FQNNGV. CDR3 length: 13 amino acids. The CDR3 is CASSLASSQPQHF. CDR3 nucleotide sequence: TGTGCCAGCAGCTTAGCGTCGAGTCAGCCCCAGCATTTT.